Sequencing of this TCR beta chain was carried out in a study of beta chain features in type 1 diabetes. Study-wide results and limits: TCRB CDR3s were moderately but significantly shorter in Type 1 diabetes patients in all four CD4+ subsets.

Investigators reverse transcribed all isolated RNA, so they sequenced expressed TCRB transcripts. TCRdb keeps only in-frame clones here, not all; method: immunoSEQ multiplex PCR. The table includes hundreds of thousands of clones, roughly an eighth detected once. V trimming: 8 bases; J trimming: 10 bases; junction bases outside the gene matches: 13. From germline, CDR1 is LNHDA and CDR2 SQIVND (reference sequence). CDR3 length: 14 amino acids. For this clone: The target antigen is unknown.

Source material: naive CD4+ T cells from blood. The rearrangement joins TRBV19 to TRBJ2-1, with 8 bases that match TRBD2. This receptor was obtained from a man aged 30-40 years with type 1 diabetes. CDR3 sequence reads: CASAPLNRGGEQFF. CDR3 nucleotides: TGTGCCAGTGCGCCCCTAAACCGGGGGGGAGAGCAGTTCTTC. The entire variable domain, with the rest obtained from reference TRBV19 and TRBJ2-1, is as follows: DGGITQSPKYLFRKEGQNVTLSCEQNLNHDAMYWYRQDPGQGLRLIYYSQIVNDFQKGDIAEGYSVSREKKESFPLTVTSAQKNPTAFYLCASAPLNRGGEQFFGPGTRLTVL.